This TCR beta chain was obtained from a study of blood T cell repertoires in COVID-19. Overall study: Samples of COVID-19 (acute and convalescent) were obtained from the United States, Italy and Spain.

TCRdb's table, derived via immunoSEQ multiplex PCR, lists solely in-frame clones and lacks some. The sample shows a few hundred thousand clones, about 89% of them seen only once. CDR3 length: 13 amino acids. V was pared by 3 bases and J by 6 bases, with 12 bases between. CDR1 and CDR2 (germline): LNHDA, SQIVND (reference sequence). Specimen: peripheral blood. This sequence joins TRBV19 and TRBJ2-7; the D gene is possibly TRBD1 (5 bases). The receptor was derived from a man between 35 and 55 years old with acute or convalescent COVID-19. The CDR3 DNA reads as TGTGCCAGTAGTATGGCAGGGTTCAGCGAGCAGTACTTC. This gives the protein CASSMAGFSEQYF.